What follows is one TCR beta chain and its context. The data stem from a study of Ad26.COV2.S vaccination and SARS-CoV-2 variants. Study summary: Ad26.COV2.S shots went into the muscle once or twice, 56 days apart.

CDR3 length equals 17 residues. J lost 8 bases, V lost 0 bases, and 12 bases had no gene match. The V gene's germline CDR1 is MNHEY and CDR2 SVGEGT. This table comes from immunoSEQ multiplex PCR, and its TCRdb copy is limited to in-frame clones, with some not included. The table lists about 350,000 clones, less than 90% of them singletons. Indicated treatment: around 19 received Ad26.COV2.S at low or high dose, single or two shots; 5 received placebo; per-sample allocation not given. It was on day 63 after the first vaccine or placebo injection that samples were taken. This specimen consisted of peripheral blood, obtained in a trial of Ad26.COV2.S vaccine versus placebo. The receptor's source is a person aged 18-65 years who received the Ad26.COV2.S COVID-19 vaccine or a placebo. V is TRBV6-2 or TRBV6-3 and J is TRBJ1-2; 10 bases align to TRBD1. In DNA form, the CDR3 reads TGTGCCAGCAGTTACTCATCCGGGACAGGGGTGATCGGAGGCTACACCTTC. Translation: CASSYSSGTGVIGGYTF.